The 16 T cell receptor beta chains in this list originate from one sample, sequenced in a study of CD8+ T cells in alopecia areata. Investigators isolated RNA and reverse transcribed it into cDNA to act as the sequencing template. Some clones are missing from TCRdb's copy, which holds only in-frame ones; the method was immunoSEQ multiplex PCR. The sample lists about 180,000 clones, about 60% occurring once. Sequenced material: CD4+ T cells sorted from blood, taken at week 0. Receptors were obtained from a human donor with alopecia areata.

The chain has TRBV29-1 and TRBJ1-2; TRBD1 matches at 8 bases. The CDR3 is 13 amino acids. Per germline, CDR1 SQVTM and CDR2 ANQGSEA. V shed 7 bases, J shed 6 bases, and the junction held 10 bases outside the gene matches. Here the CDR3 DNA reads TGCAGCGCGACGGACAGGGACGTACATGGCTACACCTTC. Encoded protein: CSATDRDVHGYTF.

The chain joins TRBV4-1 to TRBJ1-4; perhaps TRBD1 as D (5 bases). Trimming removed 2 bases from V and 5 bases from J, with 9 bases in between. The CDR3 length is 14 residues. Germline values: CDR1 MGHRA, CDR2 YSYEKL. The CDR3 bases are TGCGCCAGCAGCCAACCAGGGCAGAATGAAAAACTGTTTTTT. Amino acid sequence: CASSQPGQNEKLFF.

J is TRBJ2-1 and V is TRBV29-1; D possibly matches TRBD1 or TRBD2 (5 bases each). CDR1 and CDR2 (germline): SQVTM, ANQGSEA. Trimming removed 2 bases at V and 4 bases at J, with 15 bases between. The CDR3 extends over 15 amino acids. CDR3 DNA: TGCAGCGTTGAAATTGGGGGAACCCTTTACAATGAGCAGTTCTTC. The encoded protein is CSVEIGGTLYNEQFF.

CDR3 in amino acids: CASSSGQGIETQYF. The CDR3, as DNA: TGTGCCAGCAGCTCGGGACAGGGGATAGAGACCCAGTACTTC. The rearrangement uses TRBV9 and TRBJ2-5; TRBD1 agrees at 10 bases. This CDR3 region has 14 residues. V lost 4 bases to trimming and J lost 4 bases; unmatched junction nucleotides: 4. The germline gives CDR1 SGDLS, CDR2 YYNGEE.

This chain uses TRBV18 with TRBJ1-1; D may be TRBD1 (6 bases). The CDR3 contains 16 residues. The V end lost 2 bases, the J end lost 0 bases, and 13 bases lay between the germline ends. The germline V gene has CDR1 KGHSH and CDR2 LQKENI. The chain's CDR3 is CASSPNRAPMNTEAFF. The CDR3 DNA sequence: TGTGCCAGCTCACCAAACAGGGCGCCGATGAACACTGAAGCTTTCTTT.

This clone has more than one count but fewer than ten. The V and J genes are TRBV29-1 and TRBJ2-7; 10 nucleotides align to TRBD1. Germline V gives CDR1 SQVTM, CDR2 ANQGSEA. J was trimmed by 4 bases and V by 7 bases; bases with no gene match: 4. The CDR3 is 12 amino acids. The CDR3 nucleotides are TGCAGCGCGAGACAGGGGGCGTACGAGCAGTACTTC. It translates to CSARQGAYEQYF.

The rearrangement joins TRBV25-1 to TRBJ1-6; 7 bases agree with TRBD1. After removal of 8 bases from V and 8 bases from J, the junction contained 9 bases not matched to a gene. The CDR3 is 14 residues long. Germline V lookup: CDR1 MGHDK, CDR2 SYGVNS. The CDR3 protein is CASSPSGGDSPLHF. The CDR3 DNA reads as TGTGCCAGCTCCCCCTCAGGGGGGGATTCACCCCTCCACTTT.

J is TRBJ2-1 and V is TRBV6-6; 8 bases agree with TRBD1. Germline CDR1 is MNHNY and CDR2 is SVGAGI (reference sequence). With 0 bases clipped from V and 7 bases from J, the junction kept 5 bases outside the gene matches. The CDR3 is 15 residues long. The CDR3: CASSYSRDRLNEQFF. The CDR3 coding sequence is TGTGCCAGCAGTTACTCGAGGGACAGGTTAAATGAGCAGTTCTTC.

This clone was picked up a small number of times. The chain recombines TRBV11-3 with TRBJ2-6; D is ambiguous. Trimming pared 5 bases from V and 2 bases from J, leaving 7 bases between. The CDR3 contains 14 residues. CDR1 SGHNT and CDR2 YENEEA come from the germline V gene. Written as DNA, the CDR3 is TGTGCCAGCAGCCCCGGAACTGGGGCCAACGTCCTGACTTTC. Encoded protein: CASSPGTGANVLTF.

This clone was seen repeatedly, ten times or more. The chain is built from TRBV5-1 and TRBJ2-2; D is perhaps TRBD1 (6 bases). Germline V gene data show CDR1 as SGHRS and CDR2 as YFSETQ. This CDR3 contains 15 residues. V lost 0 bases to trimming and J lost 6 bases, with 12 bases between them. The CDR3 sequence: CASSLANRVPGELFF. The CDR3, as DNA: TGCGCCAGCAGCTTGGCCAACAGGGTCCCCGGGGAGCTGTTTTTT.

In this sample, this clone turned up a few times. V is TRBV25-1 and J is TRBJ1-2, with TRBD1 as a possible D gene (6 bases). Germline assignment: CDR1 MGHDK and CDR2 SYGVNS. The V and J ends lost 2 bases and 4 bases respectively, with 8 bases between them. This CDR3 has 13 residues. CDR3 sequence: CASSEGGPYGYTF. The DNA for the CDR3 is TGTGCCAGCAGTGAAGGGGGCCCCTATGGCTACACCTTC.

The chain employs TRBV11-2 and TRBJ2-6; D unclear. The germline V gene encodes CDR1 SGHAT and CDR2 FQNNGV. This CDR3 is 15 amino acids long. Trimming pared 1 base from V and 2 bases from J, leaving 6 bases between. The CDR3, as DNA: TGTGCCAGCAGCTTAGGTCACGCTGGGGCCAACGTCCTGACTTTC. Its protein product is CASSLGHAGANVLTF.

The chain combines TRBV7-8 with TRBJ2-7; 9 nucleotides agree with TRBD1. V shed 5 bases and J 8 bases; nucleotides not matched to a gene: 4. The CDR3 has 12 amino acids. Germline assignment: CDR1 SGHVS and CDR2 FQNEAQ. The CDR3 spells CASSPGTGKQYF. DNA of the CDR3: TGTGCCAGCAGCCCCGGGACAGGGAAGCAGTACTTC.

With regard to this clone: One end of the junction fails to match germline, which may point to a read error. The chain uses TRBV7-7 and TRBJ2-5, with TRBD2 as a possible D gene (5 bases). This CDR3 is built from 13 residues. The germline V gene encodes CDR1 SSHAT and CDR2 FNYEAQ (reference sequence). CDR3 nucleotides: TGTGCTAGCAGCCCCGGTCGAGGGGAGACCCAGTACTTC. Its protein is CASSPGRGETQYF.

The gene calls are TRBV2 and TRBJ1-1, with a weak D call TRBD1 (5 bases). This CDR3 contains 14 residues. V lost 2 bases, J lost 10 bases, and 17 bases lay in between. CDR1 is SNHLY, CDR2 FYNNEI, per germline. This CDR3 reads CASSESLGPLGAFF. The CDR3 DNA reads as TGTGCCAGCAGTGAAAGTCTGGGACCGTTGGGAGCTTTCTTT. Full variable domain (missing parts from reference TRBV2 and TRBJ1-1): EPEVTQTPSHQVTQMGQEVILRCVPISNHLYFYWYRQILGQKVEFLVSFYNNEISEKSEIFDDQFSVERPDGSNFTLKIRSTKLEDSAMYFCASSESLGPLGAFFGQGTRLTVV.

This chain joins TRBV29-1 and TRBJ2-5; D possibly uses TRBD1 or TRBD2 (5 bases each). TRBJ2-7 matches the DNA end more closely, so the J call is doubtful. Germline CDR1 reads SQVTM; CDR2 reads ANQGSEA. The CDR3 contains 12 residues. The CDR3 sequence is CSVEQGAYEQYF. The CDR3 DNA reads TGCAGCGTTGAACAGGGAGCCTACGAGCAGTACTTC.